Each of the 25 T cell receptor beta chains below was sequenced from the same sample in a study of regulatory T cells in long-lasting Graves disease. Relying on iRepertoire HTBI primers and Arm-PCR of CDR3 regions, the team built TCR beta libraries. Using its own MiXCR run on the multiplex PCR reads, TCRdb lists one record per CDR3 protein. This table has 420,000 or so distinct CDR3 sequences, about a sixth appearing once. As for time point: newly diagnosed GD, antithyroid drugs for less than 3 months. From PBMCs, RNA was extracted and then used to make the TCR library. These records were also assigned to another study, of T cells in Graves' hyperthyroidism and ophthalmopathy.

This specimen was peripheral blood mononuclear cells (PBMCs), taken at new diagnosis, from a patient treated with antithyroid drugs. All receptors derive from a woman aged 18-35 years with Graves disease.

A few counts support this clonotype. This rearrangement joins TRBV18 to TRBJ2-7; 8 bases map to TRBD1. Germline lookup yields CDR1 KGHSH and CDR2 LQKENI. The CDR3 has 18 amino acids. Unmatched junction bases numbered 15, after V lost 3 bases and J lost 2 bases. The chain's CDR3 is CASSPARGPETRPYEQYF. The CDR3 region has the DNA TGTGCCAGCTCACCCGCCAGGGGGCCCGAAACGAGGCCCTACGAGCAGTACTTC.

This rearrangement joins TRBV19 to TRBJ2-1, with D possibly matching TRBD2 (5 bases). Trimming pared 3 bases from V and 4 bases from J, leaving 13 bases between. CDR3 length: 15 residues. Germline loops: CDR1 LNHDA, CDR2 SQIVND (reference sequence). CDR3 in DNA: TGTGCCAGTAGTATTACGAGCGGAGAATACAATGAGCAGTTCTTC. Its translation: CASSITSGEYNEQFF.

This clonotype was counted ten times or more. Sequence at one end of the junction differs from germline and may be a read error. The gene calls are TRBV7-7 and TRBJ2-2; 11 positions match TRBD2. The CDR3 is 15 residues long. Germline V CDR1 and CDR2: SSHAT, FNYEAQ (reference sequence). The CDR3 here is CASSVGTSGTGELFF. Here the CDR3 DNA reads TGTGCTAGCAGCGTAGGGACTAGCGGAACCGGGGAGCTGTTTTTT.

This clonotype was counted ten times or more. The rearrangement links TRBV7-9 to TRBJ2-6, with a weak D call TRBD1 (5 bases). The V end was cut by 2 bases, the J end by 1 base, with 9 bases between. The CDR3 covers 16 residues. Germline V lookup: CDR1 SEHNR, CDR2 FQNEAQ (reference sequence). CDR3 sequence (DNA): TGTGCCAGCAGCTTACCAGGGATTTCTGGGGCCAACGTCCTGACTTTC. Its protein product is CASSLPGISGANVLTF. Based on the CDR3 plus reference TRBV7-9 and TRBJ2-6, the full variable domain is DTGVSQNPRHKITKRGQNVTFRCDPISEHNRLYWYRQTLGQGPEFLTYFQNEAQLEKSRLLSDRFSAERPKGSFSTLEIQRTEQGDSAMYLCASSLPGISGANVLTFGAGSRLTVL.

The chain uses TRBV28 and TRBJ2-1; D call uncertain. This CDR3 is built from 12 residues. In germline, CDR1 is MDHEN, CDR2 SYDVKM. Trimming pared 2 bases from V and 10 bases from J, leaving 9 bases between. As DNA, the CDR3 is TGTGCCAGCAGTTTACCCCCAGGCGAGCAGTTCTTC. It encodes CASSLPPGEQFF.

This clonotype has more than one count but fewer than ten. Germline and junction disagree at one end, which may indicate a read error. This chain links TRBV7-7 with TRBJ2-5; 9 bases agree with TRBD1. Germline assignment: CDR1 SSHAT and CDR2 FNYEAQ (reference sequence). The CDR3 consists of 15 residues. The chain's CDR3 is CASSLSWDRVETQYF. CDR3 nucleotides: TGTGCTAGCAGCTTAAGCTGGGACAGGGTGGAGACCCAGTACTTC.

There are many counts of this clonotype. The V gene is TRBV7-2, the J gene TRBJ2-7; 7 bases agree with TRBD2. Per germline, CDR1 SGHTA and CDR2 FQGNSA. The CDR3 has 14 amino acids. V shed 3 bases, J shed 6 bases, and the junction held 8 bases outside the gene matches. Here the CDR3 reads CASSFTVREGEQYF. In nucleotides, the CDR3 is TGTGCCAGCAGCTTTACAGTCAGGGAGGGCGAGCAGTACTTC.

This clonotype was detected many times. V gene TRBV2 combines with J gene TRBJ2-1; 10 bases are a match to TRBD2. The trim removed 2 bases at V and 8 bases at J, leaving 6 bases unmatched. The CDR3 spans 15 residues. Germline CDR1 and CDR2: SNHLY and FYNNEI. CDR3 protein: CASSEIGLAGDEQFF. The CDR3 nucleotides read TGTGCCAGCAGTGAAATAGGGCTAGCGGGAGATGAGCAGTTCTTC. The whole variable domain, filled in from reference TRBV2 and TRBJ2-1, reads EPEVTQTPSHQVTQMGQEVILRCVPISNHLYFYWYRQILGQKVEFLVSFYNNEISEKSEIFDDQFSVERPDGSNFTLKIRSTKLEDSAMYFCASSEIGLAGDEQFFGPGTRLTVL.

This clonotype was counted at least ten times. The rearrangement joins TRBV6-1 to TRBJ1-6; 7 bases agree with TRBD1. In germline, CDR1 is MNHNS, CDR2 SASEGT. Trimming at V came to 4 bases and at J to 8 bases, leaving 8 bases not matched to a gene. The CDR3 loop spans 15 amino acids. The DNA of the CDR3 is TGTGCCAGCAGTGCTAGGGGACAGTGGGATTCACCCCTCCACTTT. Translation gives CASSARGQWDSPLHF.

In this sample, this clonotype turned up many times. This sequence joins TRBV11-1 and TRBJ2-7; no reliable D call. CDR1 and CDR2 from the germline V gene are SGHAT and FQDESV (reference sequence). V lost 4 bases and J lost 2, with 12 bases in between. The CDR3 contains 14 residues. CDR3 loop: CASSYAYGPYEQYF. The CDR3 DNA sequence: TGTGCCAGCAGCTACGCCTACGGCCCCTACGAGCAGTACTTC.

The chain joins TRBV7-2 to TRBJ1-2, with 8 bases fitting TRBD1. The CDR3 totals 13 residues. The germline V gene encodes CDR1 SGHTA and CDR2 FQGNSA. V shed 5 bases and J 8 bases; nucleotides not matched to a gene: 7. The CDR3 loop is CASSPRTGYGYTF. The CDR3, as DNA: TGTGCCAGCAGCCCCCGGACAGGGTACGGCTACACCTTC.

The table lists this clonotype with many counts. V is TRBV29-1 and J is TRBJ2-4; D possibly matches TRBD1 or TRBD2 (5 bases each). Germline V gene data show CDR1 as SQVTM and CDR2 as ANQGSEA. This CDR3 region has 13 residues. Trimming shortened V by 4 bases and J by 7 bases, and 14 bases separated the two germline ends. CDR3 amino acids: CSVVGTSWNIQYF. DNA of the CDR3: TGCAGCGTTGTGGGGACGTCGTGGAACATTCAGTACTTC.

The chain employs TRBV7-9 and TRBJ2-7; 7 nucleotides agree with TRBD2. In germline, CDR1 is SEHNR, CDR2 FQNEAQ (reference sequence). CDR3 length: 12 amino acids. The V and J ends lost 6 bases and 3 bases, in that order; junction bases with no gene match: 2. The CDR3 nucleotides read TGTGCCAGCAGGGGGGGGGACTACGAGCAGTACTTC. It encodes CASRGGDYEQYF.

A single count supports this clonotype. V usage is TRBV4-3 and J usage is TRBJ2-3; D not resolved. Trimming shortened V by 4 bases and J by 2 bases, and 13 bases separated the two germline ends. The CDR3 contains 15 residues. CDR1 and CDR2 from the germline V gene are LGHNA and YSLEER. The CDR3 loop is CASSLVALATDTQYF. The CDR3 DNA reads TGCGCCAGCAGCCTAGTCGCATTAGCCACAGATACGCAGTATTTT.

This clonotype occurred a few times. J is TRBJ2-7 and V is TRBV29-1; 7 bases match TRBD1. CDR3 length: 13 residues. The J segment lost 2 bases and the V segment lost 5 bases, leaving 6 bases of the junction unmatched. Germline-derived CDR1 and CDR2 are SQVTM and ANQGSEA. The CDR3 protein is CSVSFTGAYEQYF. The CDR3 coding sequence is TGCAGCGTTTCATTTACAGGGGCCTACGAGCAGTACTTC.

In the case of this clonotype: A far larger clone is off by one base, so a read error is likely. The rearrangement uses TRBV20-1 and TRBJ2-3, with 12 bases lining up with TRBD2. The DNA matches TRBJ2-1 better at its end, which makes the J call doubtful. This CDR3 region has 14 residues. From germline, CDR1 is DFQATT and CDR2 SNEGSKA (reference sequence). The CDR3 region is CSATGLAGFYEQFF. The CDR3 DNA is TGCAGTGCTACGGGACTAGCGGGTTTCTACGAGCAGTTCTTC.

This clonotype was seen ten or more times. J is TRBJ1-1 and V is TRBV30; D not resolved. This CDR3 contains 12 residues. Germline-derived CDR1 and CDR2 are GTSNPN and SVGIG (reference sequence). The V end lost 4 bases, the J end lost 1 base, and 7 bases lay between the germline ends. For the CDR3, the DNA is TGTGCCTGGACCGGAGAGAACACTGAAGCTTTCTTT. This gives the protein CAWTGENTEAFF.

In this sample, this clonotype turned up a few times. Since a far larger clone is one base different, this is likely a read error. V usage is TRBV12-3 or TRBV12-4 and J usage is TRBJ2-4; 7 nucleotides align to TRBD1. The CDR3 is 13 residues long. Here the CDR3 reads CASSLGQVNERFF. For the CDR3, the DNA is TGTGCCAGCAGTCTCGGACAGGTTAATGAGCGGTTCTTC.

This chain links TRBV15 with TRBJ1-2, with TRBD1 matching 8 bases. Unmatched junction bases numbered 4, after V lost 0 bases and J lost 4 bases. The CDR3 is made up of 15 amino acids. The germline CDR1 and CDR2 sequences are LNHNV and YYDKDF (reference sequence). CDR3 nucleotide sequence: TGTGCCACCAGCAGAGATCGGACAGGGAGCTATGGCTACACCTTC. Its protein is CATSRDRTGSYGYTF.

This clonotype was seen ten or more times. The chain joins TRBV11-2 to TRBJ2-3; no clear D gene. The CDR3 length is 16 residues. V dropped 1 base and J dropped 4 bases, with 15 bases sitting between them. The germline V gene has CDR1 SGHAT and CDR2 FQNNGV. The DNA of the CDR3 is TGTGCCAGCAGCTTAGGTGGTGACCAAGTAGCAGATACGCAGTATTTT. This codes for CASSLGGDQVADTQYF. Complete variable domain (other parts from reference TRBV11-2 and TRBJ2-3): EAGVAQSPRYKIIEKRQSVAFWCNPISGHATLYWYQQILGQGPKLLIQFQNNGVVDDSQLPKDRFSAERLKGVDSTLKIQPAKLEDSAVYLCASSLGGDQVADTQYFGPGTRLTVL.

This clonotype was counted between two and nine times. V gene TRBV20-1 combines with J gene TRBJ1-5; a possible D gene is TRBD1 (6 bases). The V end was cut by 2 bases, the J end by 3 bases, with 20 bases between. The CDR3 loop spans 17 amino acids. CDR1 is DFQATT, CDR2 SNEGSKA, per germline (reference sequence). The CDR3 nucleotides read TGCAGTGCTAGACGGGGAGCACAGGGAAGGTTCAATCAGCCCCAGCATTTT. Residues: CSARRGAQGRFNQPQHF.

In this sample, this clonotype turned up a few times. The chain joins TRBV7-8 to TRBJ1-2, with D unclear. Germline-derived CDR1 and CDR2 are SGHVS and FQNEAQ. The CDR3 runs to 16 residues. The germline V and J ends were trimmed by 1 base and 4 bases, with 16 bases remaining between them. The CDR3, as DNA: TGTGCCAGCAGCTTAGAACCGTCGCGGGCCCGCTATGGCTACACCTTC. Translating gives CASSLEPSRARYGYTF. Together with reference TRBV7-8 and TRBJ1-2, the CDR3 gives the full variable domain: GAGVSQSPRYKVAKRGQDVALRCDPISGHVSLFWYQQALGQGPEFLTYFQNEAQLDKSGLPSDRFFAERPEGSVSTLKIQRTQQEDSAVYLCASSLEPSRARYGYTFGSGTRLTVV.

This clonotype has more than one count but fewer than ten. The rearrangement joins TRBV7-2 to TRBJ2-1; 7 bases align to TRBD2. Germline V CDR1 and CDR2: SGHTA, FQGNSA. The CDR3 is 16 residues long. With 0 bases clipped from V and 7 bases from J, the junction kept 9 bases outside the gene matches. The CDR3 nucleotides read TGTGCCAGCAGCTTAGCGTGGAATGCGGGAGTGAATGAGCAGTTCTTC. Translated: CASSLAWNAGVNEQFF. Full variable domain (remainder filled in from reference TRBV7-2 and TRBJ2-1): GAGVSQSPSNKVTEKGKDVELRCDPISGHTALYWYRQSLGQGLEFLIYFQGNSAPDKSGLPSDRFSAERTGGSVSTLTIQRTQQEDSAVYLCASSLAWNAGVNEQFFGPGTRLTVL.

There are many counts of this clonotype. V gene TRBV5-1 combines with J gene TRBJ2-7; D is possibly TRBD2 (5 bases). Trimming removed 2 bases at V and 2 bases at J, with 14 bases between. The CDR3 is 15 residues long. Looked up from germline, CDR1 is SGHRS and CDR2 is YFSETQ. As DNA, the CDR3 is TGCGCCAGCAGCTTCCGGGGATCCCAAACCTACGAGCAGTACTTC. This gives the protein CASSFRGSQTYEQYF.

This clonotype has a count of ten or more. The chain combines TRBV15 with TRBJ2-3, with D tentatively TRBD1 (6 bases). This CDR3 is built from 16 residues. Trimming took off 4 bases at V and 4 bases at J, with 18 bases between the two ends. The germline V gene encodes CDR1 LNHNV and CDR2 YYDKDF (reference sequence). The CDR3 sequence: CATSTRALSGADTQYF. CDR3 nucleotide sequence: TGTGCCACCAGCACCCGAGCATTATCAGGGGCAGATACGCAGTATTTT.